These 20 T cell receptor beta chains share one sample of origin, sequenced in a study of blood T cell repertoires in COVID-19. Some clones are missing from TCRdb's copy, which holds only in-frame ones; the method was immunoSEQ multiplex PCR. The data hold more than 350,000 clones, with about 89% observed a single time. Input material: peripheral blood. The receptors derive from a woman aged 25 to 39 with COVID-19, enrolled during active disease.

The genes are TRBV7-9 and TRBJ2-7; 8 bases map to TRBD2. The CDR3 contains 15 residues. V was pared by 3 bases and J by 1 base, with 5 bases of the junction left unmatched. CDR1 and CDR2 (germline): SEHNR, FQNEAQ (reference sequence). The CDR3 protein is CASSLSGSLSYEQYF. CDR3 DNA: TGTGCCAGCAGCTTGAGCGGGAGCCTTTCCTACGAGCAGTACTTC.

The rearrangement uses TRBV5-1 and TRBJ2-3; 9 bases map to TRBD1. CDR1 and CDR2 from the germline V gene are SGHRS and YFSETQ. The CDR3 totals 17 residues. Germline trimming cut 0 bases from V and 5 bases from J; bases unmatched to any gene: 10. In DNA, the CDR3 is TGCGCCAGCAGCTTGGAAGGGGTGGGACAGGGCCTAGATACGCAGTATTTT. Its translation is CASSLEGVGQGLDTQYF.

The rearrangement joins TRBV11-2 to TRBJ2-5, with 7 bases identical to TRBD1. The V gene's germline CDR1 is SGHAT and CDR2 FQNNGV. This CDR3 comprises 15 residues. V lost 4 bases, J lost 3 bases, and 8 bases stayed unmatched. The CDR3 here is CASSSRDRGKETQYF. The DNA for the CDR3 is TGTGCCAGCAGCTCCCGGGACAGAGGAAAAGAGACCCAGTACTTC.

The chain joins TRBV6-5 to TRBJ1-2; D is unclear. CDR1 and CDR2 (germline): MNHEY, SVGAGI. The CDR3 has 14 amino acids. V lost 6 bases to trimming and J lost 4 bases, with 15 bases between them. Here the CDR3 reads CASSGRGQVYGYTF. For the CDR3, the DNA is TGTGCCAGCAGCGGAAGAGGGCAGGTCTATGGCTACACCTTC.

The CDR3 loop is CASSIGLAGAQETQYF. The DNA for the CDR3 is TGTGCCAGTAGTATCGGACTAGCGGGAGCGCAAGAGACCCAGTACTTC. The chain employs TRBV19 and TRBJ2-5, with 13 bases matching TRBD2. Germline CDR1 is LNHDA and CDR2 is SQIVND (reference sequence). V trimming: 3 bases; J trimming: 2 bases; junction bases outside the gene matches: 3. The CDR3 totals 16 residues.

The chain combines TRBV7-2 with TRBJ2-3; 13 bases map to TRBD2. The J segment lost 4 bases and the V segment lost 5 bases, leaving 6 bases of the junction unmatched. Germline-derived CDR1 and CDR2 are SGHTA and FQGNSA. The CDR3 spans 16 residues. In nucleotides, the CDR3 is TGTGCCAGCAGCCCCCGACTAGCGGGAGGAGCAGATACGCAGTATTTT. Translated: CASSPRLAGGADTQYF.

The chain links TRBV5-1 to TRBJ2-7; 10 bases are a match to TRBD2. Germline lookup yields CDR1 SGHRS and CDR2 YFSETQ. The CDR3 is 15 amino acids. V shed 4 bases, J shed 6 bases, and the junction held 10 bases outside the gene matches. CDR3 nucleotide sequence: TGCGCCAGCAGCCCTAACAGCGGGAGGGCCGGCGAGCAGTACTTC. Protein sequence: CASSPNSGRAGEQYF.

This clone was recorded once. The CDR3 protein is CASSDSRDNQETQYF. The CDR3 region has the DNA TGTGCCAGCTCCGACTCCCGGGACAACCAAGAGACCCAGTACTTC. The chain employs TRBV3-1 (or the pseudogene TRBV3-2) and TRBJ2-5; the D gene is possibly TRBD1 (6 bases). The germline gives CDR1 LGHDT, CDR2 YNNKEL (reference sequence). Trimming left V 8 bases short and J 0 bases short, with 16 bases between. The CDR3 consists of 15 residues.

In its sample, this clone was seen once. The V and J genes are TRBV7-9 and TRBJ2-7; 7 bases fit TRBD1. Trimming took 4 bases from V and 5 from J; bases not matched to a gene: 5. CDR1 and CDR2 (germline): SEHNR, FQNEAQ (reference sequence). The CDR3 totals 13 residues. The CDR3 region has the DNA TGTGCCAGCAGCTCAGACAGGGCGAACGAGCAGTACTTC. Its translation: CASSSDRANEQYF.

The chain links TRBV6-6 to TRBJ1-2, with TRBD1 identical over 10 bases. CDR1 and CDR2 from the germline V gene are MNHNY and SVGAGI (reference sequence). This CDR3 is 14 amino acids long. The V and J ends lost 6 bases and 8 bases, in that order; junction bases with no gene match: 9. The CDR3 DNA is TGTGCCAGCAGAGGGACAGGGGCCCAGGGGGGCTACACCTTC. Encoded protein: CASRGTGAQGGYTF.

In this sample, this clone turned up once. This chain joins TRBV18 and TRBJ2-3, with 7 bases identical to TRBD1. This CDR3 has 15 amino acids. CDR1 KGHSH and CDR2 LQKENI come from the germline V gene. The junction had 4 bases not matched to a gene; V was cut back by 3 bases and J by 1 base. The CDR3 spells CASSPRQGRTDTQYF. The CDR3 DNA reads TGTGCCAGCTCACCTCGACAGGGCCGCACAGATACGCAGTATTTT. Full variable domain (outside the CDR3, taken from reference TRBV18 and TRBJ2-3): NAGVMQNPRHLVRRRGQEARLRCSPMKGHSHVYWYRQLPEEGLKFMVYLQKENIIDESGMPKERFSAEFPKEGPSILRIQQVVRGDSAAYFCASSPRQGRTDTQYFGPGTRLTVL.

The V and J genes are TRBV24-1 and TRBJ2-3, with 9 nucleotides matching TRBD2. The junction had 4 bases not matched to a gene; V was cut back by 0 bases and J by 4 bases. CDR1 is KGHDR, CDR2 SFDVKD, per germline. The CDR3 extends over 16 amino acids. In DNA, the CDR3 is TGTGCCACCAGTGATTTGGCTAGCGGGAATGCAGATACGCAGTATTTT. Translation gives CATSDLASGNADTQYF.

The chain has TRBV2 and TRBJ2-3; D gene uncertain. This CDR3 has 12 residues. The germline V and J ends were trimmed by 8 bases and 2 bases, with 8 bases remaining between them. Germline-derived CDR1 and CDR2 are SNHLY and FYNNEI. CDR3 protein: CASLGHTDTQYF. CDR3 nucleotides: TGTGCCAGCCTCGGTCACACAGATACGCAGTATTTT. The variable domain in full, with the rest retrieved from reference TRBV2 and TRBJ2-3, is EPEVTQTPSHQVTQMGQEVILRCVPISNHLYFYWYRQILGQKVEFLVSFYNNEISEKSEIFDDQFSVERPDGSNFTLKIRSTKLEDSAMYFCASLGHTDTQYFGPGTRLTVL.

This clone was picked up one time. The chain joins TRBV18 to TRBJ2-7, with 10 bases lining up with TRBD1. Germline CDR1 KGHSH, CDR2 LQKENI. The length of the CDR3 is 14 residues. V lost 3 bases to trimming and J lost 3 bases; unmatched junction nucleotides: 2. CDR3 sequence reads: CASSPDRGNYEQYF. The CDR3 DNA reads as TGTGCCAGCTCACCGGACAGGGGGAACTACGAGCAGTACTTC.

This chain links TRBV5-5 with TRBJ2-7, with 7 bases aligning to TRBD2. CDR1 is SGHKS and CDR2 is YYEKEE in the germline V gene (reference sequence). The J segment lost 11 bases and the V segment lost 2 bases, leaving 16 bases of the junction unmatched. The CDR3 is 15 amino acids. Here the CDR3 reads CASSLFGTTPLMEYF. The CDR3, as DNA: TGTGCCAGCAGCTTATTCGGGACTACCCCTCTGATGGAGTACTTC.

The rearrangement uses TRBV30 and TRBJ2-4; TRBD2 agrees at 8 bases. Trimming removed 5 bases from V and 6 bases from J; junction bases left unmatched: 9. Germline V gene lookup returns CDR1 GTSNPN and CDR2 SVGIG (reference sequence). This CDR3 is built from 14 residues. In DNA, the CDR3 is TGTGCCTGGGAGAGCGGGAGTATTAGAAACATTCAGTACTTC. It yields the protein CAWESGSIRNIQYF.

The chain has TRBV6-5 and TRBJ1-5; D is uncertain. The germline V gene encodes CDR1 MNHEY and CDR2 SVGAGI. CDR3 length: 15 amino acids. Trimming left V 9 bases short and J 7 bases short, with 22 bases between. CDR3 in DNA: TGTGCCAGTCAGCCTCAAGAGGGTCTGGGGCAGCCCCAGCATTTT. Translation gives CASQPQEGLGQPQHF.

The chain uses TRBV5-8 and TRBJ2-7; 11 bases line up with TRBD1. The V gene's germline CDR1 is SGHTS and CDR2 YDEGEE. This CDR3 comprises 16 residues. V trimming: 6 bases; J trimming: 3 bases; junction bases outside the gene matches: 11. Here the CDR3 reads CASTRIGTGGIYEQYF. In nucleotides, the CDR3 is TGTGCCAGCACAAGAATCGGGACAGGGGGTATCTACGAGCAGTACTTC. Using reference TRBV5-8 and TRBJ2-7 for the parts outside the CDR3, the full variable domain is EAGVTQSPTHLIKTRGQQATLRCSPISGHTSVYWYQQALGLGLQFLLWYDEGEERNRGNFPPRFSGRQFPNYSSELNVNALELEDSALYLCASTRIGTGGIYEQYFGPGTRLTVT.

The chain links TRBV28 to TRBJ2-5; 9 bases map to TRBD2. The CDR3 is made up of 15 amino acids. J was trimmed by 1 base and V by 4 bases; bases with no gene match: 4. Per the germline V gene, CDR1 is MDHEN and CDR2 is SYDVKM. The CDR3 is CASSSRLAAQETQYF. The CDR3 region has the DNA TGTGCCAGCAGTTCCCGACTAGCGGCCCAAGAGACCCAGTACTTC.

This rearrangement joins TRBV19 to TRBJ2-3; perhaps TRBD1 as D (6 bases). Deletions cut 1 base from V and 4 bases from J, with 12 bases between. CDR1 and CDR2 (germline): LNHDA, SQIVND (reference sequence). This CDR3 is 15 amino acids long. The CDR3 here is CASSIAGAGADTQYF. DNA of the CDR3: TGTGCCAGTAGTATAGCAGGGGCCGGGGCAGATACGCAGTATTTT. Combining the CDR3 with reference TRBV19 and TRBJ2-3 gives the whole variable domain DGGITQSPKYLFRKEGQNVTLSCEQNLNHDAMYWYRQDPGQGLRLIYYSQIVNDFQKGDIAEGYSVSREKKESFPLTVTSAQKNPTAFYLCASSIAGAGADTQYFGPGTRLTVL.